This is a list of T cell receptor beta chains from one sample in a study of T cells in Graves' hyperthyroidism and ophthalmopathy. TCRdb passed the multiplex PCR reads through MiXCR, listing each CDR3 protein once. Altogether under 350,000 distinct CDR3 sequences are present, 20% to 25% being singletons, with the ten largest covering around 45%. Sample: blood. Source of these receptors: a woman aged 45-59 years with Graves' hyperthyroidism. Each CDR3 is given with its conserved first and last residue. Each record gives: CDR3 protein, CDR3 DNA, J gene, V gene, D gene, clone size. A D gene is named only where the DNA matches it firmly. The size of a clone is reported for some rows only, either as once, few or many, or as a class for expanded clones.

CDR3aa: CASSLVLGDIEAFF
CDR3nt: TGTGCCAGCAGCTTAGTTTTAGGGGACATTGAAGCTTTCTTT
j_gene: TRBJ1-1
v_gene: TRBV7-9
d_gene: .
abundance: many

CDR3aa: CASSYETGDTEAFF
CDR3nt: TGTGCCAGCAGTTACGAGACAGGAGACACTGAAGCTTTCTTT
j_gene: TRBJ1-1
v_gene: TRBV6-5
d_gene: .
abundance: few

CDR3aa: CASSLNGLGYEQYF
CDR3nt: TGTGCCAGCAGCTTAAACGGGTTAGGGTACGAGCAGTACTTC
j_gene: TRBJ2-7
v_gene: TRBV7-9
d_gene: .
abundance: many

CDR3aa: CAWTPRTGVYYEQYF
CDR3nt: TGTGCCTGGACCCCCAGGACAGGGGTCTACTACGAGCAGTACTTC
j_gene: TRBJ2-7
v_gene: TRBV30
d_gene: TRBD1
abundance: many

CDR3aa: CASKGLGGTDTQYF
CDR3nt: TGTGCCAGCAAGGGTCTAGGGGGCACAGATACGCAGTATTTT
j_gene: TRBJ2-3
v_gene: TRBV28
d_gene: .
abundance: many

CDR3aa: CASLNPWRTGRREQYF
CDR3nt: TGTGCCAGCCTAAACCCTTGGAGGACAGGGCGAAGGGAGCAGTACTTC
j_gene: TRBJ2-7
v_gene: TRBV27
d_gene: TRBD1
abundance: few

CDR3aa: CSGSGTGPGDEQFF
CDR3nt: TGCAGTGGTAGCGGGACAGGTCCGGGGGATGAGCAGTTCTTC
j_gene: TRBJ2-1
v_gene: TRBV20-1
d_gene: .
abundance: .

CDR3aa: CAITSGLDNEQFF
CDR3nt: TGTGCCATCACCTCGGGACTTGACAATGAGCAGTTCTTC
j_gene: TRBJ2-1
v_gene: TRBV10-3
d_gene: .
abundance: many

CDR3aa: CVSSPQMADEQYF
CDR3nt: TGTGTCAGCAGCCCACAGATGGCTGACGAGCAGTACTTC
j_gene: TRBJ2-7
v_gene: TRBV9
d_gene: .
abundance: .

CDR3aa: CASSQGVGVEQFF
CDR3nt: TGCGCCAGCAGCCAAGGGGTGGGGGTTGAGCAGTTCTTC
j_gene: TRBJ2-1
v_gene: TRBV4-1
d_gene: .
abundance: .

CDR3aa: CASSVTFNSPLHF
CDR3nt: TGTGCCAGCAGCGTAACTTTTAATTCACCCCTCCACTTT
j_gene: TRBJ1-6
v_gene: TRBV9
d_gene: .
abundance: few

CDR3aa: CASSPQIYGYTF
CDR3nt: TGTGCCAGCAGTCCCCAAATCTATGGCTACACCTTC
j_gene: TRBJ1-2
v_gene: TRBV28
d_gene: .
abundance: .

CDR3aa: CASSGTSGGDTQYF
CDR3nt: TGCGCCAGCAGCGGGACTAGCGGGGGAGATACGCAGTATTTT
j_gene: TRBJ2-3
v_gene: TRBV5-1
d_gene: TRBD2
abundance: many

CDR3aa: CASSPWASGAETQYF
CDR3nt: TGTGCCAGCTCACCATGGGCTAGCGGGGCAGAGACCCAGTACTTC
j_gene: TRBJ2-5
v_gene: TRBV18
d_gene: TRBD2
abundance: many

CDR3aa: CASNARVSNTEAFF
CDR3nt: TGTGCCAGCAACGCCCGGGTTTCTAACACTGAAGCTTTCTTT
j_gene: TRBJ1-1
v_gene: TRBV2
d_gene: .
abundance: many

CDR3aa: CASSLGKGEAFF
CDR3nt: TGTGCCAGCAGTTTAGGAAAGGGAGAAGCTTTCTTT
j_gene: TRBJ1-1
v_gene: TRBV12-3/TRBV12-4
d_gene: .
abundance: many